This T cell receptor (beta chain) is drawn from a study of cytomegalovirus exposure and HLA in healthy donors. The overall study: There were 90 million to 140 million unique TCR beta sequences, drawn from around 180 million T cells, in an earlier analysis. Study-wide results and limits: In an earlier analysis, productive rearrangement rates for most beta V segments clustered near 87% or 30%. Follow-up analysis later connected one missense variant in DCLRE1C with trimming of TCR beta V- and J-genes.

PCR involved 60 Vbeta and 13 Jbeta primers. Method: immunoSEQ multiplex PCR; TCRdb's copy keeps in-frame clones and lacks some. The sample spans approximately 75,000 clones; the ten largest clones claim roughly 0.89%. The J segment lost 2 bases and the V segment lost 5 bases, leaving 6 bases of the junction unmatched. This CDR3 has 14 amino acids. Per the germline V gene, CDR1 is LNHDA and CDR2 is SQIVND (reference sequence). Details on this clone: Its target is not known.

This chain links TRBV19 with TRBJ2-7; the match to TRBD2 covers 7 bases. The sequenced sample consisted of PBMCs. The TCR sequence derives from a boy between 10 and 17 years old in good health and CMV-seronegative. The CDR3 DNA follows: TGTGCCAGTAGTCCGGCGGGGGAAACCTACGAGCAGTACTTC. As protein: CASSPAGETYEQYF.